This is a list of T cell receptor beta chains from one sample in a study of graft-versus-host responses after intestinal transplantation. Antigens for these TCRs are unknown. Data came from immunoSEQ multiplex PCR; TCRdb stores just in-frame clones and leaves some out. The sample lists more than 75,000 clones; approximately 90% were seen once. The sequencing here drew on unstimulated CD4+ T cells sorted from spleen or lymph node cells, taken before transplant. These receptors originate from a human donor who was the organ donor for an intestinal transplant. CDR3s include the opening cysteine and the closing phenylalanine or tryptophan. The order of the fields is D gene, clone size, J gene, V gene, CDR3 DNA, CDR3 protein. The D gene is left open where the match is weak. Size is omitted from some rows. Given values are once, few, many or a class for expanded clones.

>-|once|TRBJ2-1|TRBV27
TGTGCCAGCAGTCTAGATCGAGCCTACAATGAGCAGTTCTTC
CASSLDRAYNEQFF
>-|-|TRBJ2-7|TRBV19
TGTGCCAGTAGTACGCAGGGTTTTGGGGAGCAGTACTTC
CASSTQGFGEQYF
>-|-|TRBJ2-3|TRBV29-1
TGCAGCGTATTACAGGGTTTCGCAAGCACAGATACGCAGTATTTT
CSVLQGFASTDTQYF
>-|-|TRBJ2-3|TRBV5-1
TGCGCCAGCAGCTTGTTCAGGCCGGGGGATACGCAGTATTTT
CASSLFRPGDTQYF
>TRBD1|once|TRBJ2-3|TRBV9
TGTGCCAGCAGCGCCCCCTTCAGGGTCACAGGGGTCGCAGATACGCAGTATTTT
CASSAPFRVTGVADTQYF
>-|-|TRBJ2-2|TRBV5-1
TGCGCCAGCAGTTTTAGAGCGAACACCGGGGAGCTGTTTTTT
CASSFRANTGELFF
>-|-|TRBJ2-7|TRBV6-1
TGTGCCAGCAGTGAAGGGCCGGGGAGCTACGAGCAGTACTTC
CASSEGPGSYEQYF
>-|-|TRBJ2-3|TRBV10-2
TGCGCCAGCGGTAGCTTACTCACAGATACGCAGTATTTT
CASGSLLTDTQYF
>-|-|TRBJ1-5|TRBV9
TGTGCCAGCAGCGCCGGACACAATCAGCCCCAGCATTTT
CASSAGHNQPQHF
>-|-|TRBJ1-1|TRBV28
TGTGCCAGCAGTTTTGGAGGACGACCTGAAGCTTTCTTT
CASSFGGRPEAFF
>-|-|TRBJ1-2|TRBV20-1
TGCAGTGCTCTACAGGGCTTTGGCTACACCTTC
CSALQGFGYTF
>-|-|TRBJ1-4|TRBV2
TGTGCCAGCAGTGAATTGAGGATTGCAACTAATGAAAAACTGTTTTTT
CASSELRIATNEKLFF
>TRBD1|few|TRBJ1-6|TRBV19
TGTGCCAGTAGTATACTGAGCAGGGGGCGTTCACCCCTCCACTTT
CASSILSRGRSPLHF
>TRBD1|-|TRBJ1-2|TRBV6-5
TGTGCCAGCAGTTACTCGGGACAGGGGTATGGCTACACCTTC
CASSYSGQGYGYTF
>-|-|TRBJ2-3|TRBV9
TGTGCCAGCAGCGTAGGGGAATGGCGGGCTAGCACAGATACGCAGTATTTT
CASSVGEWRASTDTQYF
>TRBD1|-|TRBJ2-7|TRBV19
TGTGCCAGTAGTAGATCCGGGACAGCCACCTACGAGCAGTACTTC
CASSRSGTATYEQYF
>-|-|TRBJ1-2|TRBV5-4
TGTGCCAGCGGACCGAACAGGGCGACCTATGGCTACACCTTC
CASGPNRATYGYTF
>-|-|TRBJ2-2|TRBV5-6
TGTGCCAGCAGCTACTACAACACCGGGGAGCTGTTTTTT
CASSYYNTGELFF
>-|-|TRBJ2-1|TRBV6-1
TGTGCCAGCAGTGAAAGGTGGCGGGGCTCCTACAATGAGCAGTTCTTC
CASSERWRGSYNEQFF
>-|-|TRBJ1-5|TRBV6-5
TGTGCCAGCAGTACTACAGGGTACAATCAGCCCCAGCATTTT
CASSTTGYNQPQHF
>-|-|TRBJ2-3|TRBV6-6
TGTGCCAGCAGTCCTTTAGCCGATACGCAGTATTTT
CASSPLADTQYF
>-|-|TRBJ2-3|TRBV28
TGTGCCAGCAGTTTCGGCGGAAGCACAGATACGCAGTATTTT
CASSFGGSTDTQYF
>-|-|TRBJ1-2|TRBV7-9
TGTGCCAGCAGCTCCCACAGGGAGGGTAATGGCTACACCTTC
CASSSHREGNGYTF
>-|-|TRBJ1-2|TRBV28
TGTGCCAGCAGGAAATTGAGTAGGGGTTGGGGCTACACCTTC
CASRKLSRGWGYTF
>-|-|TRBJ1-1|TRBV19
TGTGCCAGTAGTATTATCGGGGGTTTTACTGAAGCTTTCTTT
CASSIIGGFTEAFF
>-|-|TRBJ1-1|TRBV30
TGTGCCTGGACCCCCGGACAGATGAACACTGAAGCTTTCTTT
CAWTPGQMNTEAFF
>-|-|TRBJ1-5|TRBV4-1
TGCGCCAGCAGCCAAGGCCTTCTAGGATTGCCCCAGCATTTT
CASSQGLLGLPQHF
>TRBD1|-|TRBJ1-5|TRBV4-2
TGTGCCAGCAGCCGAGGGACAGGGGGTGGCAATCAGCCCCAGCATTTT
CASSRGTGGGNQPQHF
>-|-|TRBJ2-5|TRBV30
TGTGCCTGGAGTGAGGGAATAGGGGTTACTCAAGAGACCCAGTACTTC
CAWSEGIGVTQETQYF
>TRBD1|-|TRBJ1-2|TRBV6-6
TGTGCCAGCAGAATACAGGGGATTTACACCTTC
CASRIQGIYTF
>-|-|TRBJ1-5|TRBV28
TGTGCCAGCAGTGCTCCGGGGAATCAGCCCCAGCATTTT
CASSAPGNQPQHF
>-|-|TRBJ2-1|TRBV11-3
TGTGCCAGCAGCGGGGGCCGTTACAATGAGCAGTTCTTC
CASSGGRYNEQFF
>-|-|TRBJ2-7|TRBV21-1
TGTGCCAGCAGCAAAGCGGACCACGGGAGGTTCAGCTCCTACGAGCAGTACTTC
CASSKADHGRFSSYEQYF
>TRBD1|-|TRBJ1-4|TRBV10-3
TGTGCCATCAGTGAGTCACGGACAGGGGGAAGGGAAAAACTGTTTTTT
CAISESRTGGREKLFF
>-|-|TRBJ2-5|TRBV5-6
TGTGCCAGCAGCTCGTCTCGCGGGATCGGCGAGACCCAGTACTTC
CASSSSRGIGETQYF
>-|-|TRBJ2-1|TRBV6-5
TGTGCCAGCAGTGTGGGCCGGATGAATGAGCAGTTCTTC
CASSVGRMNEQFF
>-|-|TRBJ2-3|TRBV25-1
TGTGCCAGCAGTGAATTAGTCACAGATACGCAGTATTTT
CASSELVTDTQYF
>TRBD2|-|TRBJ2-1|TRBV7-3
TGTGCCAGCAGCTTAGCGGGGGGTGAGCAGTTCTTC
CASSLAGGEQFF
>-|-|TRBJ2-3|TRBV5-5
TGTGCCAGCCGCCAACGCAGGACTAGCACAGATACGCAGTATTTT
CASRQRRTSTDTQYF
>-|-|TRBJ1-3|TRBV30
TGTGCCTGGAGTGTACAGGGAAACACCATATATTTT
CAWSVQGNTIYF
>TRBD2|-|TRBJ2-1|TRBV10-3
TGTGCCATCAGCGCCCTGGCGGGAGTGAAGAGTGAGCAGTTCTTC
CAISALAGVKSEQFF
>TRBD1|-|TRBJ2-4|TRBV19
TGTGCCAGTAGTATGGACGATAGGACAGGTGACATTCAGTACTTC
CASSMDDRTGDIQYF
>-|-|TRBJ1-2|TRBV7-9
TGTGCCAGCAGCTTAGAGGCAGGGAAGAACTATGGCTACACCTTC
CASSLEAGKNYGYTF
>TRBD2|-|TRBJ2-5|TRBV9
TGTGCCAGCAGCGTCCCAAGCGGGAGGAATGAAGAGACCCAGTACTTC
CASSVPSGRNEETQYF
>-|-|TRBJ2-5|TRBV5-4
TGTGCCGTTAGATCCAGGGGAAATCAAGAGGCCCAGTACTTC
CAVRSRGNQEAQYF
>-|-|TRBJ2-1|TRBV7-2
TGTGCCAGCAGCTTAGGAGGGCGCTCCTACAATGAGCAGTTCTTC
CASSLGGRSYNEQFF
>-|once|TRBJ1-2|TRBV7-9
TGTGCCAGCAGCTTGACGGGGAAGGTCTATGGCTACACCTTC
CASSLTGKVYGYTF
>-|-|TRBJ1-3|TRBV2
TGTGCCAGCAGTCCGACAGGCTTCTCTGGAAACACCATATATTTT
CASSPTGFSGNTIYF
>-|-|TRBJ1-2|TRBV5-1
TGCGCCAGCAGCTTGGACCCGGCCAGAACGGGAGGCTACACCTTC
CASSLDPARTGGYTF
>TRBD1|-|TRBJ1-1|TRBV11-2
TGTGCCAGCAGCTTAGATCCCCCCGGACAGGGGACTGAAGCTTTCTTT
CASSLDPPGQGTEAFF
>TRBD2|-|TRBJ2-1|TRBV12-5
TGTGCTAGTGGCCGGGGGGGAGACTACAATGAGCAGTTCTTC
CASGRGGDYNEQFF
>TRBD2|-|TRBJ2-7|TRBV13
TGTGCCAGCAGGAAGGTAGGGACTAGCGGGGACTACGAGCAGTACTTC
CASRKVGTSGDYEQYF
>TRBD1|-|TRBJ2-1|TRBV29-1
TGCAGCGTTGATGGGACAGGGGGTCATGAGCAGTTCTTC
CSVDGTGGHEQFF
>-|-|TRBJ2-1|TRBV5-1
TGCGCCAGCAGCTTTAGCGGTGGCAGCTCCTACAATGAGCAGTTCTTC
CASSFSGGSSYNEQFF
>-|-|TRBJ2-1|TRBV6-5
TGTGCCAGCAGTTACTCGTACTCCCCTAATGGGCAGTTCTTC
CASSYSYSPNGQFF
>-|-|TRBJ2-1|TRBV18
TGTGCCAGCTCACCGCGGGGAACGGCGCGGAGCTCCTACAATGAGCAGTTCTTC
CASSPRGTARSSYNEQFF
>-|-|TRBJ2-3|TRBV4-2
TGTGCCAGCAGCCCCCTACTGAGGGATACGCAGTATTTT
CASSPLLRDTQYF